This passage covers 11 T cell receptor beta chains from one sample sequenced in a study of blood T cell repertoires in COVID-19. Measured with immunoSEQ multiplex PCR; TCRdb has only the in-frame clones, and not every one. The sample lists roughly 200,000 clones, 80% to 90% seen once, with 4.8% in the top ten. Sample: PBMCs or T cells enriched from blood (not recorded which). The source of these receptors is a woman in her forties or fifties who had been exposed to COVID-19.

The chain employs TRBV29-1 and TRBJ1-2, with 10 positions matching TRBD1. With V trimmed by 6 bases and J by 3 bases, 7 bases remained unmatched. The germline V gene has CDR1 SQVTM and CDR2 ANQGSEA. The CDR3 is 14 amino acids. Here the CDR3 DNA reads TGCAGCGTGGCCCCAGGACAGGGGGACTATGGCTACACCTTC. Its protein product is CSVAPGQGDYGYTF. Full variable domain (rest looked up from reference TRBV29-1 and TRBJ1-2): SAVISQKPSRDICQRGTSLTIQCQVDSQVTMMFWYRQQPGQSLTLIATANQGSEATYESGFVIDKFPISRPNLTFSTLTVSNMSPEDSSIYLCSVAPGQGDYGYTFGSGTRLTVV.

The sample holds a few counts of this clone. This chain connects TRBV7-2 to TRBJ2-2, with D tentatively TRBD2 (5 bases). V shed 6 bases and J shed 8 bases, with 13 bases lying between them. The V gene's germline CDR1 is SGHTA and CDR2 FQGNSA. CDR3 length: 13 amino acids. This chain's CDR3 is CASRSSSSGELFF. CDR3 sequence (DNA): TGTGCCAGCAGATCATCTAGCTCTGGGGAGCTGTTTTTT.

The chain employs TRBV6-5 and TRBJ1-1; D is ambiguous. Trimming removed 6 bases from V and 0 bases from J, with 5 bases in between. CDR3 size: 12 residues. Germline V lookup: CDR1 MNHEY, CDR2 SVGAGI. The CDR3 coding sequence is TGTGCCAGCAGGTCCTTGAACACTGAAGCTTTCTTT. This encodes CASRSLNTEAFF.

The rearrangement links TRBV7-8 to TRBJ1-1, with TRBD1 as a possible D gene (5 bases). Looked up from germline, CDR1 is SGHVS and CDR2 is FQNEAQ. The V and J ends lost 5 bases and 7 bases respectively, with 26 bases between them. The CDR3 extends over 17 amino acids. The CDR3 loop is CASSMVDGIGAQDEAFF. CDR3 DNA: TGTGCCAGCAGCATGGTCGATGGTATAGGGGCGCAGGATGAAGCTTTCTTT.

The rearrangement links TRBV14 to TRBJ1-2, with D perhaps matching TRBD1 (6 bases). CDR3 length: 15 amino acids. From germline, CDR1 is SGHDN and CDR2 FVKESK. V lost 4 bases and J lost 6, with 18 bases in between. CDR3 loop: CASSPRTQGTDGYTF. CDR3 bases: TGTGCCAGCAGCCCACGGACGCAGGGGACCGATGGCTACACCTTC.

The chain joins TRBV19 to TRBJ1-1; D perhaps matches TRBD1 (6 bases). The germline gives CDR1 LNHDA, CDR2 SQIVND (reference sequence). The CDR3 sequence is 16 residues long. Trimming removed 2 bases at V and 1 base at J, with 14 bases between. The CDR3 sequence: CASSILSLGGNTEAFF. The CDR3 bases are TGTGCCAGTAGTATATTAAGCTTAGGGGGGAACACTGAAGCTTTCTTT.

CDR3 nucleotide sequence: TGTGCCAGCACCTCCCGGAGGGCCCCAAGTCAGGAAGCTTTCTTT. Translated: CASTSRRAPSQEAFF. The V call is TRBV28, the J call TRBJ1-1; D ambiguous. The V end lost 7 bases, the J end lost 8 bases, and 23 bases lay between the germline ends. CDR3 size: 15 residues. Germline CDR1 reads MDHEN; CDR2 reads SYDVKM.

The sample holds many counts of this clone. This chain links TRBV7-8 with TRBJ2-7; D possibly corresponds to TRBD2 (6 bases). The CDR3 spans 16 residues. Germline V CDR1 and CDR2: SGHVS, FQNEAQ. V lost 5 bases to trimming and J lost 2 bases, with 19 bases between them. CDR3 coding DNA: TGTGCCAGCAGCCGGGGGTCCCAACTCGGGGCCTACGAGCAGTACTTC. Translated, it gives CASSRGSQLGAYEQYF.

The V call is TRBV5-1, the J call TRBJ1-2; D is uncertain. V shed 4 bases and J shed 5 bases, with 18 bases lying between them. CDR3 length: 15 amino acids. Germline-derived CDR1 and CDR2 are SGHRS and YFSETQ. The CDR3 here is CASSGPREGEYGYTF. CDR3 coding DNA: TGCGCCAGCAGCGGTCCGCGGGAGGGAGAATATGGCTACACCTTC.

This chain connects TRBV7-9 to TRBJ1-6, with TRBD1 as a possible D gene (6 bases). The CDR3 is 17 residues long. The germline gives CDR1 SEHNR, CDR2 FQNEAQ (reference sequence). Trimming left V 0 bases short and J 8 bases short, with 17 bases between. In DNA, the CDR3 is TGTGCCAGCAGCTTAGCCCCAACAGGGCTAGGGTATTCACCCCTCCACTTT. Its translation is CASSLAPTGLGYSPLHF.

This sequence joins TRBV29-1 and TRBJ1-3; a weak D match, TRBD1 (6 bases). With 3 bases removed from V and 0 bases from J, the gap between germline ends came to 9 bases. The germline gives CDR1 SQVTM, CDR2 ANQGSEA. CDR3 length equals 14 residues. In DNA, the CDR3 is TGCAGCGTTGACCGGGACATCTCTGGAAACACCATATATTTT. Translating gives CSVDRDISGNTIYF.